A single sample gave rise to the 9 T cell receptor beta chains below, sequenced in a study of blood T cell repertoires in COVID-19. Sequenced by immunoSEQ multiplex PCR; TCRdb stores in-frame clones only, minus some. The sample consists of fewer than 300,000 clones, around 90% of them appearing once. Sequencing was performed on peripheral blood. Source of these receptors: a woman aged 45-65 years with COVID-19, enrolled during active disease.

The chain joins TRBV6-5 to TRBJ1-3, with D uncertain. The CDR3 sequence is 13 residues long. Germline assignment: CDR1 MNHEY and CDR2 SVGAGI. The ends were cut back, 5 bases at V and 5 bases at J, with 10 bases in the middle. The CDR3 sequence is CASSREKRNTIYF. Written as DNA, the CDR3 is TGTGCCAGCAGTAGAGAAAAGAGAAACACCATATATTTT.

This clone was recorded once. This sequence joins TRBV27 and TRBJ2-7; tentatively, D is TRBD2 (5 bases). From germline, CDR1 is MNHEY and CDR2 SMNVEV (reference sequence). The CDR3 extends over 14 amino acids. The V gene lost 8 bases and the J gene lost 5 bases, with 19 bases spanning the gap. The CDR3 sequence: CASGRAQRRDEQYF. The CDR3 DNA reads TGTGCCAGCGGCCGGGCTCAGAGGCGGGACGAGCAGTACTTC.

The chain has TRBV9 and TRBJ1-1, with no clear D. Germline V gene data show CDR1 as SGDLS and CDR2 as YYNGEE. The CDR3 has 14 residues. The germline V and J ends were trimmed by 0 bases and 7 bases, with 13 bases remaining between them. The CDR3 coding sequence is TGTGCCAGCAGCGTAGGGCTCACCGGGAGTGAAGCTTTCTTT. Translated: CASSVGLTGSEAFF.

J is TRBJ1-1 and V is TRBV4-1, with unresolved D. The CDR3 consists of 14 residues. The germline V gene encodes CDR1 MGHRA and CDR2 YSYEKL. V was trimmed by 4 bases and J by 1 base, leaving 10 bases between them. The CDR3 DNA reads TGCGCCAGCAGCCCTTCTACAGAGAACACTGAAGCTTTCTTT. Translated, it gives CASSPSTENTEAFF.

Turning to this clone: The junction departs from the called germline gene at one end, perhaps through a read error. The CDR3 protein is CASSLVGRRNTGELFF. The CDR3 coding sequence is TGTGCCAGCAGTTTAGTAGGGAGGAGGAACACCGGGGAGCTGTTTTTT. The chain has TRBV11-3 and TRBJ2-2; tentative D call: TRBD2 (6 bases). Germline assignment: CDR1 SGHNT and CDR2 YENEEA. The CDR3 sequence is 16 residues long.

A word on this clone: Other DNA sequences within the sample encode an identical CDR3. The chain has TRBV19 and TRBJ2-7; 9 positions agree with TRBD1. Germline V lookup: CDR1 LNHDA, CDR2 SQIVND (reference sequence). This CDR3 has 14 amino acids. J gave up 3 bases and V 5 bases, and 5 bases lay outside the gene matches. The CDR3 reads CASSPGTGNYEQYF. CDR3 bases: TGTGCCAGTAGTCCAGGGACAGGGAACTACGAGCAGTACTTC.

The CDR3 is CASSQARGTDTQYF. CDR3 coding DNA: TGTGCCAGCTCCCAAGCGCGCGGCACAGATACGCAGTATTTT. The chain joins TRBV18 to TRBJ2-3; D call uncertain. Trimming cost V 6 bases and J 1 base, with 11 bases left between them. The CDR3 extends over 14 amino acids. From germline, CDR1 is KGHSH and CDR2 LQKENI.

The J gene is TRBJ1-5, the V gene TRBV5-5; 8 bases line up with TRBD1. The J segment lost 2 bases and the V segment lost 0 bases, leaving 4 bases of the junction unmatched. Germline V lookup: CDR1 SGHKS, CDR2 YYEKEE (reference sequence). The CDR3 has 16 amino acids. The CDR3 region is CASSLAVGQGNQPQHF. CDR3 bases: TGTGCCAGCAGCTTGGCCGTGGGACAGGGCAATCAGCCCCAGCATTTT.

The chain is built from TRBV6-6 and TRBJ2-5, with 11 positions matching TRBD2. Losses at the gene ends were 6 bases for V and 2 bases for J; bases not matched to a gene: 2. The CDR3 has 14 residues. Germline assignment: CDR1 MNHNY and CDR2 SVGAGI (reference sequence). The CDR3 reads CASRIAGGQETQYF. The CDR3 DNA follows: TGTGCCAGCAGGATAGCGGGAGGGCAAGAGACCCAGTACTTC.